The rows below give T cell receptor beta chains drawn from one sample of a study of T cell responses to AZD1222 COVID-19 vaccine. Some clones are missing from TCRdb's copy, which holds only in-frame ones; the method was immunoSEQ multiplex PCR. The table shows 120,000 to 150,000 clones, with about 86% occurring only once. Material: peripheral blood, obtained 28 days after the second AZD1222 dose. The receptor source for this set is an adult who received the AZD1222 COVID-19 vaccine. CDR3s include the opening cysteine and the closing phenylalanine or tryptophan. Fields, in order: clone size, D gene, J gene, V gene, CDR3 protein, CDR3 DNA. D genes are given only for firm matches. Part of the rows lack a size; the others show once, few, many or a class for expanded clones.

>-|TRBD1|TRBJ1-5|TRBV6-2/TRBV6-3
CASSYSGRGNSNQPQHF
TGTGCCAGCAGTTACTCGGGCAGGGGGAATAGCAATCAGCCCCAGCATTTT
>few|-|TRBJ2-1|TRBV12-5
CASGSGRSKPGSSVDSYNEQFF
TGTGCTAGTGGTTCAGGTCGGAGTAAGCCGGGGTCTTCCGTGGACTCCTACAATGAGCAGTTCTTC
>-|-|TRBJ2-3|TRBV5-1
CASTHRVTDTQYF
TGCGCCAGCACTCACAGGGTGACAGATACGCAGTATTTT
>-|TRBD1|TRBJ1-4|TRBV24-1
CATSEGQGLPNEKLFF
TGTGCCACCAGTGAGGGACAGGGGCTACCTAATGAAAAACTGTTTTTT
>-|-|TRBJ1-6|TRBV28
CASSTDGSSYNSPLHF
TGTGCCAGCAGTACTGATGGGAGCTCCTATAATTCACCCCTCCACTTT
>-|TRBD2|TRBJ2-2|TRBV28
CASSLLQLAVTGELFF
TGTGCCAGCAGTTTATTACAACTAGCGGTAACCGGGGAGCTGTTTTTT
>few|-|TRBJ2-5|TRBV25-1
CASSVWETQYF
TGTGCCAGCAGTGTGTGGGAGACCCAGTACTTC
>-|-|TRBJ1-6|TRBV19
CASQRQANSPLHF
TGTGCCAGTCAGCGACAGGCTAATTCACCCCTCCACTTT
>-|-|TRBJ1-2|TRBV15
CATSREPPGLVGYGYTF
TGTGCCACCAGCAGAGAGCCACCAGGTCTGGTCGGCTATGGCTACACCTTC
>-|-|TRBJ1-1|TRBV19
CASSYGRAVYTEAFF
TGTGCCAGTAGTTATGGACGGGCCGTCTACACTGAAGCTTTCTTT
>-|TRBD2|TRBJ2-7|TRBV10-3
CATEERGSSYEQYF
TGTGCCACCGAGGAGCGGGGAAGCTCCTACGAGCAGTACTTC
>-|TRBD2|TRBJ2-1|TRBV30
CASTSGRATDEQFF
TGTGCATCGACTAGCGGGAGGGCCACGGATGAGCAGTTCTTC
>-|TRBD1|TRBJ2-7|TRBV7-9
CASSPSGTGTYEQYF
TGTGCCAGCAGCCCCTCCGGGACAGGAACCTACGAGCAGTACTTC
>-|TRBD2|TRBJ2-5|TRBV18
CASSLGLAGGLKETQYF
TGTGCCAGCTCACTCGGACTAGCGGGAGGGCTTAAAGAGACCCAGTACTTC
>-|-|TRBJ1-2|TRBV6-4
CASSESDGARGGYTF
TGTGCCAGCAGTGAGTCGGACGGTGCCCGAGGTGGCTACACCTTC
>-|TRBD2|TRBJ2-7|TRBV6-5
CASSLTSGGYEQYF
TGTGCCAGCAGTTTGACTAGCGGGGGGTACGAGCAGTACTTC
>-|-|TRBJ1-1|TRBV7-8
CASSLGWGSGTEAFF
TGTGCCAGCAGCTTAGGGTGGGGGTCGGGCACTGAAGCTTTCTTT
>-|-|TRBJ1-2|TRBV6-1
CASSDLIYGYTF
TGTGCCAGCAGTGATCTCATCTATGGCTACACCTTC
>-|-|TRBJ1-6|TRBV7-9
CASVGGASNSPLHF
TGTGCCAGCGTCGGGGGGGCTAGCAATTCACCCCTCCACTTT
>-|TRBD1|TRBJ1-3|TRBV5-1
CASSPDRGQGNTIYF
TGCGCCAGCAGCCCGGACAGGGGGCAAGGAAACACCATATATTTT
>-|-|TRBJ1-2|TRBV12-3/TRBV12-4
CASSLRHVGYTF
TGTGCCAGCAGTTTGCGTCACGTTGGCTACACCTTC
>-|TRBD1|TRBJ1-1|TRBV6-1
CASSEVGTGATEAFF
TGTGCCAGCAGTGAAGTTGGGACAGGGGCCACTGAAGCTTTCTTT
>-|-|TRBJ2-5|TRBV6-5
CASSYSPLATQPQYF
TGTGCCAGCAGTTACTCTCCACTAGCTACCCAGCCCCAGTACTTC
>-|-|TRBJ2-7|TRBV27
CASSPPWSYEQYF
TGTGCCAGCAGTCCGCCGTGGAGCTACGAGCAGTACTTC
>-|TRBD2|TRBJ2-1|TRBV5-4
CATGGAGGPDNEQFF
TGTGCAACCGGCGGTGCGGGAGGGCCTGACAATGAGCAGTTCTTC
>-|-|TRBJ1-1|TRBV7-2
CASSSYETGLRAFF
TGTGCCAGCAGCTCTTATGAGACCGGCCTTCGAGCTTTCTTT
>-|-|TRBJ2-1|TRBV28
CASSSQGSGYNEQFF
TGTGCCAGCAGTTCCCAGGGGTCAGGTTACAATGAGCAGTTCTTC
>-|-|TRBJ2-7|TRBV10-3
CAISEQIEQYF
TGTGCCATCAGTGAACAGATCGAGCAGTACTTC
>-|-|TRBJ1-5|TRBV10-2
CASSDGSNQPQHF
TGCGCCAGCAGTGACGGGAGCAATCAGCCCCAGCATTTT
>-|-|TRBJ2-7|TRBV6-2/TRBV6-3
CASSSPYEQYF
TGTGCCAGCAGTTCGCCCTACGAGCAGTACTTC
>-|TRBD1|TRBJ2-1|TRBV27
CASSPWTGGYNEQFF
TGTGCCAGCAGTCCGTGGACAGGGGGGTACAATGAGCAGTTCTTC
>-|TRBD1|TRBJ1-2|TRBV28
CASRGQGGNYGYTF
TGTGCCAGCAGGGGACAGGGAGGCAACTATGGCTACACCTTC
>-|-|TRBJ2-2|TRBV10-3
CAISVGFNTGELFF
TGTGCCATCAGTGTGGGCTTCAACACCGGGGAGCTGTTTTTT
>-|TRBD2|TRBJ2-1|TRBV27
CASSQLTSGRNSYNEQFF
TGTGCCAGCAGTCAACTAACTAGCGGGAGGAACTCCTACAATGAGCAGTTCTTC
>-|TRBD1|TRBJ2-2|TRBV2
CASRGGQGAAGELFF
TGTGCCAGCAGGGGAGGACAGGGGGCTGCCGGGGAGCTGTTTTTT
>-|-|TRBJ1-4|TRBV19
CAVASEVEKLFF
TGTGCCGTAGCCTCGGAGGTTGAAAAACTGTTTTTT
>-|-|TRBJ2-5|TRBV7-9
CASSRIGLSGETQYF
TGTGCCAGCAGCCGCATAGGGCTTTCGGGGGAGACCCAGTACTTC
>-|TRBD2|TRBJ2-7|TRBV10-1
CASSDRGGSYEQYF
TGCGCCAGCAGTGATCGGGGGGGGTCCTACGAGCAGTACTTC
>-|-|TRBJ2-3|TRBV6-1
CASSEYEGPPPDTQYF
TGTGCCAGCAGTGAATATGAGGGACCACCACCAGATACGCAGTATTTT
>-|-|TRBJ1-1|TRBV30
CAWSTGTPKAFF
TGTGCCTGGAGTACCGGGACACCTAAAGCTTTCTTT
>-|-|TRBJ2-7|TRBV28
CASKYGKGQSYEQYF
TGTGCCAGCAAATACGGAAAAGGTCAGTCCTACGAGCAGTACTTC